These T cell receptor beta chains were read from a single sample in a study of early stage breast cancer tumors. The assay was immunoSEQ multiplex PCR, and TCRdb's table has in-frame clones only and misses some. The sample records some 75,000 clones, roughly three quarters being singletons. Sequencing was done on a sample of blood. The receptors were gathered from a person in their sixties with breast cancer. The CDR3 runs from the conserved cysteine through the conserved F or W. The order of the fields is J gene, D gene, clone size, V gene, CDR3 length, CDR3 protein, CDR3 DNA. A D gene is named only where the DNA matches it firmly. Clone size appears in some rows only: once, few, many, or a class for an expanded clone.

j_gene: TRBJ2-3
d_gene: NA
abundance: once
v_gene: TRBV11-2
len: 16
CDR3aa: CASSVGPGPITDTQYF
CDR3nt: TGTGCCAGCAGCGTCGGACCGGGACCCATCACAGATACGCAGTATTTT

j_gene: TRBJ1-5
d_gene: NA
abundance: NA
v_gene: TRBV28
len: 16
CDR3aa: CASSPSIGTLNQPQHF
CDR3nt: TGTGCCAGCAGTCCTAGCATAGGGACTTTGAATCAGCCCCAGCATTTT

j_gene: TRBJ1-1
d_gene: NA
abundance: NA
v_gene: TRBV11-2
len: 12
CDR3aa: CASSPLGTEAFF
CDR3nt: TGTGCCAGCAGCCCACTTGGCACTGAAGCTTTCTTT

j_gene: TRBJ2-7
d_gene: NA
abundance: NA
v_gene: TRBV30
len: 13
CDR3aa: CAWREPGPYEQYF
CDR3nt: TGTGCCTGGAGGGAACCGGGGCCCTACGAGCAGTACTTC

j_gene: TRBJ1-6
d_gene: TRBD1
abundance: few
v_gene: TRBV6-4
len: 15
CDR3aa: CASRGEGANNSPLHF
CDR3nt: TGTGCCAGCAGGGGAGAGGGGGCAAATAATTCACCCCTCCACTTT

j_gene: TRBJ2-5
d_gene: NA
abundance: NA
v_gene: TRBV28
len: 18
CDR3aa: CASSLQVPAGPGPETQYF
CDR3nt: TGTGCCAGCAGTTTACAGGTTCCGGCGGGGCCCGGCCCGGAGACCCAGTACTTC

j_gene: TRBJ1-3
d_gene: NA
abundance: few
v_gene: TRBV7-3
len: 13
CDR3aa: CASSSGPGNTIYF
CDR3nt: TGTGCCAGCAGCTCCGGACCGGGAAACACCATATATTTT

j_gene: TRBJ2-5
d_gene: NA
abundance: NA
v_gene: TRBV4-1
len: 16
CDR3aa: CASSQQGVGAQETQYF
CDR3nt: TGCGCCAGCAGCCAACAAGGGGTAGGGGCACAAGAGACCCAGTACTTC

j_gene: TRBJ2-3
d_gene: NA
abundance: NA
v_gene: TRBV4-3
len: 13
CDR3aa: CASSQGLRDTQYF
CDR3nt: TGCGCCAGCAGCCAAGGTCTAAGAGATACGCAGTATTTT

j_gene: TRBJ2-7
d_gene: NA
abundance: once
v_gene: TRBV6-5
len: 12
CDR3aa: CASSYSPYEQYF
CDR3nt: TGTGCCAGCAGTTACTCCCCCTACGAGCAGTACTTC

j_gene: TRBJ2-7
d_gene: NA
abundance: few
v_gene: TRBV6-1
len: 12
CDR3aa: CAGKTGSYEQYF
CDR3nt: TGTGCCGGAAAGACAGGTTCCTACGAGCAGTACTTC

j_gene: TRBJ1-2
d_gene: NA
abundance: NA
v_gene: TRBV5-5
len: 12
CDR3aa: CASSLRDYGYTF
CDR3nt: TGTGCCAGCAGCTTGAGGGACTATGGCTACACCTTC

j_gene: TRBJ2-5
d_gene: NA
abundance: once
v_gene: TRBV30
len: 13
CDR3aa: CAALTPGSETQYF
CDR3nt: TGTGCCGCATTAACACCCGGGTCAGAGACCCAGTACTTC

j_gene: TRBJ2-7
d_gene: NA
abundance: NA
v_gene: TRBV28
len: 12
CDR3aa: CASRDWTYEQYF
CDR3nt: TGTGCCAGCCGGGACTGGACCTACGAGCAGTACTTC

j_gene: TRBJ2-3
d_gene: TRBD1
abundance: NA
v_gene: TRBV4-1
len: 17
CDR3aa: CASSQEETGVLTDTQYF
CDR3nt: TGCGCCAGCAGCCAAGAGGAGACAGGGGTACTAACAGATACGCAGTATTTT